This T cell receptor beta chain was observed in a study of CD8 T cells in ankylosing spondylitis. Libraries for TCR beta were made by quantitative 5'-RACE with molecular barcodes. TCRdb processed the 5' RACE reads anew with MiXCR; each CDR3 protein has one entry. The sample holds about 160,000 distinct CDR3 sequences, around 18% seen once. V dropped 5 bases and J dropped 8; count of bases not matched to a gene: 8. The CDR3 has 13 residues. Germline loops: CDR1 SQVTM, CDR2 ANQGSEA. Whole-study results and caveats: Disease-linked clones were CD8+ and relatively rare in peripheral blood. Earlier authors reported some of these motif variants in reactive arthritis synovial fluid and blood. Disease-linked clones were reportedly significantly enriched in matched ankylosing spondylitis synovial fluid.

This clonotype was counted ten times or more. What it binds is not known. The rearrangement joins TRBV29-1 to TRBJ2-1; 8 positions agree with TRBD1. Sequencing was done on a sample of blood, either unsorted or a sorted T cell fraction (not recorded which). This receptor was taken from a male donor with ankylosing spondylitis or in good health (not recorded which). This chain's CDR3 is CSVQGARIDEQFF. DNA of the CDR3: TGCAGCGTTCAGGGGGCGCGTATAGATGAGCAGTTCTTC.